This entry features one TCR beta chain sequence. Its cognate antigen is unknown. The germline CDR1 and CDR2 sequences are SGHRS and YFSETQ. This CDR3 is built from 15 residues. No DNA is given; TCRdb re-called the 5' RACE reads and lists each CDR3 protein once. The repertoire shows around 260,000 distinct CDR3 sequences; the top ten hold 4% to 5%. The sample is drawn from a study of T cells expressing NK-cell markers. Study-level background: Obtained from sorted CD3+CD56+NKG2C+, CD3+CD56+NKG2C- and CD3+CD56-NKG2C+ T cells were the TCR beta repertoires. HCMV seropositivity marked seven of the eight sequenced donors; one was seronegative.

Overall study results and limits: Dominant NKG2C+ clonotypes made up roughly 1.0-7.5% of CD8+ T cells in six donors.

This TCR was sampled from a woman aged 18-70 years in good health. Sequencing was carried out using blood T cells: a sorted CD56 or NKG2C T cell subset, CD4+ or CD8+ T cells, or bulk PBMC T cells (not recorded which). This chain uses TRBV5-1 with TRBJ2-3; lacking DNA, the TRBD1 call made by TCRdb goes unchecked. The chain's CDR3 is CASSPGGRVADTQYF.